This record concerns one T cell receptor (beta chain) sequence. The target antigen is unknown. Only in-frame clones appear in the TCRdb table, and some are missing; sequencing was by immunoSEQ multiplex PCR. The repertoire holds 75,000 to 100,000 clones, with roughly 84% as singletons. The CDR3 covers 17 residues. CDR1 is SGHNT, CDR2 YYREEE, per germline (reference sequence). J gave up 1 base and V 4 bases, and 6 bases lay outside the gene matches. Each patient's relapse followed autologous stem cell transplantation, and brentuximab vedotin exposure varied. The data were obtained in a study of PD-1 blockade in classical Hodgkin lymphoma. Study results and caveats: Patients starting nivolumab less than 1 year after ASCT had lower diversity and were excluded from later analyses.

The specimen was peripheral blood mononuclear cells (PBMCs), collected at baseline. V gene TRBV5-4 combines with J gene TRBJ2-1, with 12 bases lining up with TRBD2. This receptor was taken from a human donor with classical Hodgkin lymphoma. CDR3 in amino acids: CASSTKTSGGSYNEQFF. The CDR3 DNA reads as TGTGCCAGCAGCACCAAGACTAGCGGGGGATCCTACAATGAGCAGTTCTTC.